Reported below is one T cell receptor (beta chain). The CDR3 consists of 14 residues. V was pared by 4 bases and J by 7 bases, with 7 bases of the junction left unmatched. CDR1 is SGHRS and CDR2 is YFSETQ in the germline V gene. The source of the sample is a study of blood T cell repertoires in COVID-19. At the level of the study: There were acute and convalescent COVID-19 samples, and they came from the United States, Italy and Spain. PBMCs, B-cell-depleted T cells, or T cells provided the cDNA or gDNA that made up the material.

The authors' processing: Nucleated cell counts were estimated from reference gene primer amplification. The repertoire was sequenced with immunoSEQ multiplex PCR; TCRdb's copy has only in-frame clones and lacks some. The V and J calls and clone size come from that table; D and trimming were worked out from the DNA. The repertoire consists of 110,000 to 150,000 clones, with about 83% occurring once and the leading ten covering roughly 4.3%. The chain has TRBV5-1 and TRBJ2-2, with TRBD2 identical over 7 bases. The sequence was obtained from a woman in her forties with acute or convalescent COVID-19. Sequenced: peripheral blood. The CDR3 DNA is TGCGCCAGCAGCCAGTTCCTAGCGGTCGGGGAGCTGTTTTTT. Amino acid sequence: CASSQFLAVGELFF.